This T cell receptor beta chain was retrieved from a study of beta chain features in type 1 diabetes. Study-level results: It was possible that PCR favored shorter templates, equally so in patients and controls.

Since all of the isolated RNA was reverse transcribed, expressed TCRB transcripts were what got sequenced. Naive, central memory and regulatory T cell samples came to a mean of approximately 3.57 million reads. Method: immunoSEQ multiplex PCR; TCRdb's copy keeps in-frame clones and lacks some. The table shows about 620,000 clones, with around a sixth occurring only once. This clone has more than one count but fewer than ten. Its antigen is not identified. The CDR3 has 16 residues. With 0 bases removed from V and 2 bases from J, the gap between germline ends came to 14 bases. CDR1 and CDR2 from the germline V gene are MNHEY and SVGAGI. Each sorted population was over 98% pure.

The sequenced sample was naive CD4+ T cells from blood. The chain uses TRBV6-5 and TRBJ2-7; possible D gene TRBD1, 6 bases. This clonotype was obtained from a man between 18 and 29 years old in good health. CDR3 sequence: CASSYSGAVTAYEQYF. Written as DNA, the CDR3 is TGTGCCAGCAGTTACTCGGGGGCCGTAACCGCCTACGAGCAGTACTTC.